This T cell receptor beta chain comes out of a study of identical twins. Healthy Caucasians provided all donations. Each CDR3 protein is one row after TCRdb ran MiXCR on the 5' RACE reads. The sample consists of approximately 600,000 distinct CDR3 sequences, roughly 7.1% of them appearing once. Losses at the gene ends were 5 bases for V and 4 bases for J; bases not matched to a gene: 13. CDR1 and CDR2 from the germline V gene are SGHRS and YFSETQ. This CDR3 has 17 amino acids. This clonotype showed up just a few times. These sequences were also reported in another study, on yellow fever vaccine responses in identical twins. From that report: Twins reportedly showed a vaccine T cell response that seemed partly convergent and partly personalized.

The origin of this receptor is a woman aged 18-35 years in good health. The rearrangement joins TRBV5-1 to TRBJ2-1; 9 bases fit TRBD2. Sequencing was done on a sample of PBMCs. The CDR3 nucleotides are TGCGCCAGCAGTAAGGGGACTAGCAATGTCTTATACAATGAGCAGTTCTTC. Translating it yields CASSKGTSNVLYNEQFF.